This record covers a single TCR beta chain. Its antigen is unidentified. The sample belongs to a study of lymphopenia after photon versus proton radiotherapy. Findings and limits, study-wide: After the lymphocyte nadir, photon-treated repertoires showed oligoclonal expansion, especially of CD8+ Temra cells. In patients who died, overall survival fell as post-nadir TCR diversity dropped more.

TCRdb's table, derived via immunoSEQ multiplex PCR, lists solely in-frame clones and lacks some. The sample consists of around 18,000 clones, around 84% of them appearing once. The CDR3 is 16 amino acids. CDR1 is LNHDA and CDR2 is SQIVND in the germline V gene (reference sequence). The ends were cut back, 8 bases at V and 0 bases at J, with 14 bases in the middle. This clonotype originated in a man aged 70-80 years with pancreatic cancer. The source material was peripheral blood, sampled from a patient treated with proton-based radiotherapy. This chain uses TRBV19 with TRBJ1-6, with unresolved D. The CDR3 nucleotides read TGTGCCAGTGACCCCTCGGGGAGCTCCTATAATTCACCCCTCCACTTT. It codes for CASDPSGSSYNSPLHF.